This TCR beta chain was retrieved from a study of CD8 T cells in Susac syndrome. The trim removed 2 bases at V and 5 bases at J, leaving 14 bases unmatched. The CDR3 has 19 amino acids. Germline lookup yields CDR1 SGDLS and CDR2 YYNGEE. When the RNA was reverse transcribed, random hexamers were used with an input of about 0.5 to 1 ug. TCRdb reanalysed the immunoSEQ multiplex PCR reads using MiXCR and keeps one entry per CDR3 protein. The sample lists about 250,000 distinct CDR3 sequences, around 93% occurring once. The rearrangement joins TRBV9 to TRBJ2-5; 14 positions match TRBD2. This TCR came from a human donor with multiple sclerosis. The sequenced sample consisted of CD4+ T cells from PBMCs. CDR3 in DNA: TGTGCCAGCAGCGTGACTAGCGGGGGGGCGTCGGGGACCAGGGAGACCCAGTACTTC. Encoded protein: CASSVTSGGASGTRETQYF.